One sample yielded the 29 T cell receptor beta chains listed below, sequenced in a study of monozygotic twins with inflammatory bowel disease. From its re-call of the 5' RACE reads, TCRdb lists each CDR3 protein once, without DNA. Here the sample table reports about 330,000 distinct CDR3 sequences. The material sequenced was blood. The receptors originated from a human donor with ulcerative colitis or Crohn's disease, or a healthy co-twin of an affected twin (not recorded which).

The CDR3 spells CSATGSPNYGYTF. The rearrangement uses TRBV20-1 and TRBJ1-2; TCRdb outputs TRBD1, but without DNA this stays unchecked. Germline-derived CDR1 and CDR2 are DFQATT and SNEGSKA (reference sequence). The CDR3 loop spans 13 amino acids.

The V and J genes are TRBV20-1 and TRBJ2-1; TCRdb proposes TRBD2, but this gene call is untestable without DNA. The CDR3 is 13 residues long. CDR1 and CDR2 (germline): DFQATT, SNEGSKA (reference sequence). The CDR3: CSARELAVYSQFF.

The chain has TRBV28 and TRBJ1-1; TCRdb's assignment of TRBD1 cannot be checked, as there is no DNA. This CDR3 comprises 14 residues. Per germline, CDR1 MDHEN and CDR2 SYDVKM. CDR3 in amino acids: CASNSGQIPKKAFF.

This chain connects TRBV20-1 to TRBJ2-1; TCRdb's assignment of TRBD1 cannot be checked, as there is no DNA. Per germline, CDR1 DFQATT and CDR2 SNEGSKA (reference sequence). CDR3 length: 14 residues. The chain's CDR3 is CSARGGGSYNEQFF.

This chain connects TRBV7-3 to TRBJ2-1; there is no DNA to check the TCRdb D call of TRBD2. The CDR3 extends over 18 amino acids. Germline V gives CDR1 SGHTA, CDR2 FQGTGA. This CDR3 reads CASSLGGRRGHSYNEQFF.

The rearrangement joins TRBV18 to TRBJ2-7; no DNA is available, so the TRBD1 call from TCRdb remains unchecked. The CDR3 length is 16 residues. Per germline, CDR1 KGHSH and CDR2 LQKENI. CDR3 in amino acids: CASSLSREENSYEQYF.

The gene calls are TRBV7-8 and TRBJ1-5. The CDR3 covers 11 residues. Per germline, CDR1 SGHVS and CDR2 FQNEAQ. The CDR3: CASSFGQPQHF.

The chain carries TRBV20-1 and TRBJ2-5; TCRdb's assignment of TRBD1 cannot be checked, as there is no DNA. This CDR3 has 13 residues. CDR1 is DFQATT, CDR2 SNEGSKA, per germline (reference sequence). The CDR3 reads CSAAGTVKETQYF.

The chain couples TRBV7-9 to TRBJ2-3; TCRdb picks TRBD2, but there is no DNA to check that call. The germline V gene encodes CDR1 SEHNR and CDR2 FQNEAQ (reference sequence). The CDR3 runs to 15 residues. CDR3 sequence reads: CASSSTSGGGDTQYF.

The genes are TRBV9 and TRBJ1-5; TCRdb returns TRBD1, unconfirmable since there is no DNA. Per the germline V gene, CDR1 is SGDLS and CDR2 is YYNGEE. CDR3 length equals 15 residues. The CDR3 sequence is CASSSTGRGNQPQHF.

V gene TRBV10-3 combines with J gene TRBJ2-4; TCRdb gives TRBD1 as the D gene, but with no DNA this cannot be confirmed. This CDR3 comprises 14 residues. In germline, CDR1 is ENHRY, CDR2 SYGVKD. CDR3 amino acids: CAISAQGAQNMQYF.

CDR3: CASSQDREELGQPQHF. This chain joins TRBV14 and TRBJ1-5. The CDR3 sequence is 16 residues long. CDR1 SGHDN and CDR2 FVKESK come from the germline V gene.

The V gene is TRBV6-5, the J gene TRBJ2-3. The length of the CDR3 is 13 residues. Germline V CDR1 and CDR2: MNHEY, SVGAGI. CDR3 sequence reads: CASSPKPLDTQYF.

The rearrangement uses TRBV7-9 and TRBJ1-6; TCRdb returns TRBD1, unconfirmable since there is no DNA. The CDR3 extends over 15 amino acids. The germline V gene encodes CDR1 SEHNR and CDR2 FQNEAQ (reference sequence). The CDR3 sequence: CASSSQTGGNSPLHF.

The chain employs TRBV30 and TRBJ2-7; the TCRdb call, TRBD1, lacks DNA for checking. CDR1 GTSNPN and CDR2 SVGIG come from the germline V gene (reference sequence). CDR3 size: 14 residues. The CDR3: CAWSDGQGVDEQYF.

This chain links TRBV2 with TRBJ2-3; without DNA, the TCRdb call of TRBD1 cannot be checked. Germline values: CDR1 SNHLY, CDR2 FYNNEI. The CDR3 has 15 residues. The CDR3 reads CASGLQGRMADTQYF.

The chain couples TRBV28 to TRBJ2-5; the TRBD2 assignment by TCRdb is unverifiable without DNA. Germline V gene data show CDR1 as MDHEN and CDR2 as SYDVKM. CDR3 length: 14 amino acids. CDR3 sequence reads: CASSLQGLYETQYF. The full variable domain, its missing parts supplied by reference TRBV28 and TRBJ2-5, is DVKVTQSSRYLVKRTGEKVFLECVQDMDHENMFWYRQDPGLGLRLIYFSYDVKMKEKGDIPEGYSVSREKKERFSLILESASTNQTSMYLCASSLQGLYETQYFGPGTRLLVL.

The chain carries TRBV14 and TRBJ2-1. The germline V gene has CDR1 SGHDN and CDR2 FVKESK. The CDR3 runs 16 residues. CDR3 residues: CASSQEFPKKGNEQFF.

J is TRBJ2-7 and V is TRBV12-3 or TRBV12-4; the TCRdb D gene call, TRBD1, has no DNA to confirm it. The CDR3 runs 14 residues. The CDR3 sequence: CASRPGQGAREQYF.

The gene calls are TRBV9 and TRBJ1-1; the TCRdb call, TRBD1, lacks DNA for checking. Germline-derived CDR1 and CDR2 are SGDLS and YYNGEE. The CDR3 is 13 residues long. CDR3 amino acids: CASRGAGNTEAFF.

The chain recombines TRBV28 with TRBJ2-5; as DNA is missing, the TRBD1 call by TCRdb cannot be tested. This CDR3 is built from 14 residues. Germline CDR1 MDHEN, CDR2 SYDVKM. Here the CDR3 reads CASSSTGGGETQYF. Full variable domain (outside the CDR3, taken from reference TRBV28 and TRBJ2-5): DVKVTQSSRYLVKRTGEKVFLECVQDMDHENMFWYRQDPGLGLRLIYFSYDVKMKEKGDIPEGYSVSREKKERFSLILESASTNQTSMYLCASSSTGGGETQYFGPGTRLLVL.

The V call is TRBV20-1, the J call TRBJ2-7. This CDR3 region has 13 residues. Germline values: CDR1 DFQATT, CDR2 SNEGSKA (reference sequence). CDR3 loop: CSAWSLASYEQYF.

This chain uses TRBV9 with TRBJ1-5; TCRdb outputs TRBD1, but without DNA this stays unchecked. Germline lookup yields CDR1 SGDLS and CDR2 YYNGEE. The CDR3 is 16 residues long. CDR3 region: CASSVGSGAAGQPQHF.

This chain connects TRBV6-6 to TRBJ2-3. The CDR3 runs to 13 residues. The germline CDR1 and CDR2 sequences are MNHNY and SVGAGI (reference sequence). The CDR3 loop is CASTDQGTDTQYF.

This chain connects TRBV12-3 or TRBV12-4 to TRBJ1-5. The CDR3 runs 12 residues. The CDR3 protein is CASSLMGMPQHF.

This chain connects TRBV15 to TRBJ2-3; TCRdb gives TRBD1 as the D gene, but with no DNA this cannot be confirmed. The CDR3 consists of 13 residues. Germline CDR1 and CDR2: LNHNV and YYDKDF (reference sequence). CDR3 region: CATSVGLADTQYF. Based on the CDR3 plus reference TRBV15 and TRBJ2-3, the full variable domain is DAMVIQNPRYQVTQFGKPVTLSCSQTLNHNVMYWYQQKSSQAPKLLFHYYDKDFNNEADTPDNFQSRRPNTSFCFLDIRSPGLGDTAMYLCATSVGLADTQYFGPGTRLTVL.

V is TRBV27 and J is TRBJ1-5; TCRdb lists TRBD1, though no DNA is available to test this call. Germline CDR1 and CDR2: MNHEY and SMNVEV (reference sequence). This CDR3 has 12 amino acids. This chain's CDR3 is CASRQGNQPQHF.

The chain carries TRBV5-1 and TRBJ2-1; the D call from TCRdb, TRBD2, cannot be confirmed without DNA. Germline CDR1 reads SGHRS; CDR2 reads YFSETQ. This CDR3 region has 15 residues. The CDR3 here is CASSLAGGRYNEQFF.

The genes are TRBV5-1 and TRBJ2-5; TCRdb's D call, TRBD1, is unchecked because there is no DNA. The CDR3 totals 14 residues. From germline, CDR1 is SGHRS and CDR2 YFSETQ. The CDR3 protein is CASSRGQAEETQYF. Filled out from reference TRBV5-1 and TRBJ2-5, the complete variable domain reads KAGVTQTPRYLIKTRGQQVTLSCSPISGHRSVSWYQQTPGQGLQFLFEYFSETQRNKGNFPGRFSGRQFSNSRSEMNVSTLELGDSALYLCASSRGQAEETQYFGPGTRLLVL.